This TCR beta chain comes out of a study of T cells in Graves' hyperthyroidism and ophthalmopathy. The CDR3 totals 14 residues. Per the germline V gene, CDR1 is SGHDT and CDR2 is YYEEEE. The V gene lost 2 bases and the J gene lost 0 bases, with 9 bases spanning the gap. This clonotype has a count of ten or more. The antigen is undetermined. A patient was excluded if there was uncontrolled infection, other autoimmune disease, pregnancy or lactation. Study-wide findings and caveats: In the blood, most expanded thyroid clonotypes above 0.001 appeared as well. Model predictions of ophthalmopathy came a median approximately 6.2 months before onset.

Amplified regions were TCR beta CDR3 sequences from RNA transcripts. The HTBI primer set drove a first-round RT-PCR of the TCR CDR3. TCRdb used MiXCR to reprocess the multiplex PCR reads, holding one entry per CDR3 protein. The sample includes under 400,000 distinct CDR3 sequences, nearly 15% of them seen just once. V is TRBV5-6 and J is TRBJ2-7; weak D call: TRBD1 (5 bases). The sequence came from a woman aged 60-70 years with Graves' ophthalmopathy. Material: blood. CDR3 sequence: CASSFGDSSYEQYF. The CDR3 DNA follows: TGTGCCAGCAGCTTCGGCGACAGCTCCTACGAGCAGTACTTC.